Shown below are 17 T cell receptor beta chains from a single sample sequenced in a study of shared clonotypes between healthy human individuals. Sequencing used immunoSEQ multiplex PCR; TCRdb keeps in-frame clones, though not all of them. The sample records approximately 2.1 million clones, approximately 95% being singletons. The sequencing input was naive CD4+ T cells from PBMCs. Subset defined: CD45RA+ positively selected. The receptor set was obtained from a man aged 18-30 years in good health. Some clones in this sample may be carry-over from other donors' samples.

The chain uses TRBV11-2 and TRBJ2-5; perhaps TRBD2 as D (6 bases). The CDR3 is 18 amino acids. Germline CDR1 is SGHAT and CDR2 is FQNNGV. V was trimmed by 3 bases and J by 4 bases, leaving 24 bases between them. In DNA, the CDR3 is TGTGCCAGCAGCTTGCGCCCAATGGGGTGGGGGGAACGAGAGACCCAGTACTTC. Protein sequence: CASSLRPMGWGERETQYF.

The CDR3 DNA reads as TGTGCCAGCAGCCCCGAACAGGGACCCTACGAGCAGTACTTC. It is translated as CASSPEQGPYEQYF. The chain couples TRBV7-2 to TRBJ2-7, with D possibly TRBD1 on 6 matching bases. Deletions cut 5 bases from V and 2 bases from J, with 13 bases between. Germline V gene data show CDR1 as SGHTA and CDR2 as FQGNSA. This CDR3 spans 14 amino acids.

The CDR3: CASSQDFNGMGAKNIQYF. Here the CDR3 DNA reads TGCGCCAGCAGCCAAGATTTTAACGGGATGGGGGCCAAAAACATTCAGTACTTC. The V and J genes are TRBV4-1 and TRBJ2-4; maybe TRBD2 (5 bases). This CDR3 is 18 amino acids long. V lost 0 bases to trimming and J lost 1 base, with 16 bases between them. Germline CDR1 and CDR2: MGHRA and YSYEKL.

With regard to this clone: The same CDR3 is also encoded by other DNA sequences in this sample. The chain employs TRBV9 and TRBJ2-2, with 7 bases matching TRBD2. Germline CDR1 and CDR2: SGDLS and YYNGEE. This CDR3 contains 14 residues. The junction had 1 base not matched to a gene; V was cut back by 0 bases and J by 5 bases. CDR3 DNA sequence: TGTGCCAGCAGCGTAGTCGGGGGGACCGGGGAGCTGTTTTTT. It specifies CASSVVGGTGELFF.

The chain couples TRBV7-9 to TRBJ1-4; 9 bases line up with TRBD1. V shed 5 bases, J shed 5 bases, and the junction held 9 bases outside the gene matches. The CDR3 consists of 16 residues. CDR1 is SEHNR and CDR2 is FQNEAQ in the germline V gene (reference sequence). The DNA for the CDR3 is TGTGCCAGCAGCCCGGGGATGGGACAGGGAAATGAAAAACTGTTTTTT. It codes for CASSPGMGQGNEKLFF.

V and J are TRBV4-3 and TRBJ1-2, with a possible D match to TRBD1 (5 bases). Germline V lookup: CDR1 LGHNA, CDR2 YSLEER. The CDR3 totals 17 residues. The V end was cut by 0 bases, the J end by 8 bases, with 22 bases between. The CDR3 coding sequence is TGCGCCAGCAGCCAAGAGGCGTTTCGGAGGGGAGGACGGGGCTACACCTTC. Amino acid sequence: CASSQEAFRRGGRGYTF.

The gene calls are TRBV6-5 and TRBJ1-2; no clear D. The CDR3 is 14 residues long. Germline CDR1 is MNHEY and CDR2 is SVGAGI. Trimming stripped 0 bases from V and 6 bases from J, with 11 bases between. CDR3 residues: CASSYSRRYNGYTF. The CDR3 DNA follows: TGTGCCAGCAGTTACTCGAGGCGTTACAATGGCTACACCTTC.

This clone was seen a handful of times. Other DNA sequences from this sample encode an identical CDR3 as well. This sequence joins TRBV2 and TRBJ1-5; 7 nucleotides line up with TRBD1. V dropped 3 bases and J dropped 4; count of bases not matched to a gene: 0. Germline CDR1 reads SNHLY; CDR2 reads FYNNEI. The CDR3 has 13 amino acids. The CDR3 sequence is CASSDRGNQPQHF. For the CDR3, the DNA is TGTGCCAGCAGTGACAGGGGGAATCAGCCCCAGCATTTT.

The gene calls are TRBV5-1 and TRBJ2-7; 7 positions agree with TRBD2. This CDR3 region has 15 residues. The germline CDR1 and CDR2 sequences are SGHRS and YFSETQ. The V and J ends lost 0 bases and 0 bases, in that order; junction bases with no gene match: 3. The CDR3 sequence is CASSLAGTISYEQYF. In nucleotides, the CDR3 is TGCGCCAGCAGCTTGGCCGGGACTATCTCCTACGAGCAGTACTTC.

V gene TRBV18 combines with J gene TRBJ2-2; D is undetermined. The germline gives CDR1 KGHSH, CDR2 LQKENI. Trimming shortened V by 2 bases and J by 2 bases, and 12 bases separated the two germline ends. The length of the CDR3 is 16 residues. The CDR3 is CASSPSYGLNTGELFF. The CDR3 DNA reads TGTGCCAGCTCACCAAGTTATGGCCTAAACACCGGGGAGCTGTTTTTT.

The V gene is TRBV18, the J gene TRBJ2-5, with 7 bases lining up with TRBD1. The CDR3 extends over 13 amino acids. The trim removed 8 bases at V and 3 bases at J, leaving 6 bases unmatched. Germline V gene data show CDR1 as KGHSH and CDR2 as LQKENI. The CDR3 sequence: CASLRDSKETQYF. The DNA of the CDR3 is TGTGCCAGCCTCCGGGACAGCAAAGAGACCCAGTACTTC.

This clone has only one observation. The CDR3 reads CASSHPGLALRSSYNEQFF. In DNA, the CDR3 is TGTGCCAGCAGTCATCCGGGACTAGCGCTCCGGAGCTCCTACAATGAGCAGTTCTTC. The genes are TRBV11-2 and TRBJ2-1, with 10 bases fitting TRBD2. The CDR3 consists of 19 residues. The ends lost 6 bases at V and 0 bases at J; junction bases unmatched: 14. The V gene's germline CDR1 is SGHAT and CDR2 FQNNGV.

The CDR3 reads CASSNWNEQFF. CDR3 DNA sequence: TGTGCCAGCTCAAACTGGAATGAGCAGTTCTTC. The chain is built from TRBV19 and TRBJ2-1, with D unclear. The CDR3 loop spans 11 amino acids. Germline loops: CDR1 LNHDA, CDR2 SQIVND (reference sequence). V lost 9 bases to trimming and J lost 7 bases, with 10 bases between them. The full variable domain, with the rest looked up from reference TRBV19 and TRBJ2-1, is DGGITQSPKYLFRKEGQNVTLSCEQNLNHDAMYWYRQDPGQGLRLIYYSQIVNDFQKGDIAEGYSVSREKKESFPLTVTSAQKNPTAFYLCASSNWNEQFFGPGTRLTVL.

This clone was detected only once. The chain combines TRBV29-1 with TRBJ2-5; D may be TRBD2 (5 bases). There are 12 residues in the CDR3. Germline CDR1 is SQVTM and CDR2 is ANQGSEA. With 7 bases removed from V and 1 base from J, the gap between germline ends came to 10 bases. The CDR3 coding sequence is TGCAGCGCCGTGAGCGGCCAAGAGACCCAGTACTTC. It yields the protein CSAVSGQETQYF. Full variable domain (remainder filled in from reference TRBV29-1 and TRBJ2-5): SAVISQKPSRDICQRGTSLTIQCQVDSQVTMMFWYRQQPGQSLTLIATANQGSEATYESGFVIDKFPISRPNLTFSTLTVSNMSPEDSSIYLCSAVSGQETQYFGPGTRLLVL.

This chain joins TRBV30 and TRBJ1-1; tentative D call: TRBD1 (5 bases). Germline V CDR1 and CDR2: GTSNPN, SVGIG (reference sequence). Trimming shortened V by 2 bases and J by 11 bases, and 18 bases separated the two germline ends. The CDR3 consists of 13 residues. CDR3 loop: CAWSFHGGVWAFF. The CDR3 DNA sequence: TGTGCCTGGAGTTTTCATGGGGGGGTATGGGCTTTCTTT.

This clone was seen once. The sample contains more than one DNA sequence encoding this CDR3. The chain uses TRBV7-3 and TRBJ1-1; D is undetermined. Germline CDR1 reads SGHTA; CDR2 reads FQGTGA. The ends were cut back, 2 bases at V and 1 base at J, with 5 bases in the middle. This CDR3 has 13 residues. The CDR3 here is CASSLRRNTEAFF. The CDR3 bases are TGTGCCAGCAGCTTACGACGGAACACTGAAGCTTTCTTT.

The chain recombines TRBV7-2 with TRBJ1-2; TRBD1 is a possible D gene (5 bases). The length of the CDR3 is 13 residues. The germline V and J ends were trimmed by 3 bases and 3 bases, with 8 bases remaining between them. Germline-derived CDR1 and CDR2 are SGHTA and FQGNSA. The CDR3 nucleotides read TGTGCCAGCAGCTTTGACAGTTACTATGGCTACACCTTC. Its protein product is CASSFDSYYGYTF.